These 8 T cell receptor beta chains share one sample of origin, sequenced in a study of T cells in Graves' hyperthyroidism and ophthalmopathy. Template material for amplifying TCR beta CDR3 regions consisted of RNA transcripts. Initially, a first-round RT-PCR of the TCR CDR3 employed the HTBI primer set. TCRdb independently ran MiXCR on the multiplex PCR reads; one entry per CDR3 protein. This sample has approximately 530,000 distinct CDR3 sequences, with approximately 15% found just once. The sample was blood. These receptors were obtained from a woman aged 18 to 35 with Graves' hyperthyroidism.

This clonotype occurred a few times. This chain links TRBV29-1 with TRBJ2-2, with D perhaps matching TRBD1 (6 bases). The CDR3 consists of 13 residues. The V and J ends lost 3 bases and 7 bases respectively, with 12 bases between them. The V gene's germline CDR1 is SQVTM and CDR2 ANQGSEA. Here the CDR3 DNA reads TGCAGCGTTGAGTCCTTCAGGGGCGGGGAGCTGTTTTTT. It yields the protein CSVESFRGGELFF.

J is TRBJ2-7 and V is TRBV14, with D perhaps being TRBD1 or TRBD2 (6 bases each). The CDR3 is made up of 14 amino acids. The germline CDR1 and CDR2 sequences are SGHDN and FVKESK. Trimming pared 3 bases from V and 3 bases from J, leaving 12 bases between. The CDR3 nucleotides read TGTGCCAGCAGCCAGCGGGGACACCTCTACGAGCAGTACTTC. It yields the protein CASSQRGHLYEQYF.

This clonotype showed up many times. CDR3 amino acids: CASSLAGTETQYF. The CDR3 nucleotides read TGTGCCAGCAGCTTGGCGGGAACAGAGACCCAGTACTTC. The V gene is TRBV7-9, the J gene TRBJ2-5; D possibly corresponds to TRBD2 (6 bases). The CDR3 contains 13 residues. Germline CDR1 is SEHNR and CDR2 is FQNEAQ (reference sequence). V dropped 3 bases and J dropped 4 bases, with 9 bases sitting between them.

There are many counts of this clonotype. The chain carries TRBV5-6 and TRBJ1-1, with D unresolved. V shed 7 bases and J shed 5 bases, with 6 bases lying between them. CDR3 length equals 10 residues. Germline V gene data show CDR1 as SGHDT and CDR2 as YYEEEE. The CDR3 spells CASPRTEAFF. The CDR3 DNA sequence: TGTGCCAGCCCCCGGACTGAAGCTTTCTTT. Full variable domain (rest looked up from reference TRBV5-6 and TRBJ1-1): DAGVTQSPTHLIKTRGQQVTLRCSPKSGHDTVSWYQQALGQGPQFIFQYYEEEERQRGNFPDRFSGHQFPNYSSELNVNALLLGDSALYLCASPRTEAFFGQGTRLTVV.

The rearrangement joins TRBV12-3 or TRBV12-4 to TRBJ1-5; D uncertain. CDR3 length: 14 amino acids. With 3 bases removed from V and 7 bases from J, the gap between germline ends came to 13 bases. DNA of the CDR3: TGTGCCAGCAGTTTTGGGCCCCTCGGCCAGCCCCAGCATTTT. It specifies CASSFGPLGQPQHF.

A remark on this clonotype: Since a much larger clone is just one base distant, this may be a read error. The chain combines TRBV11-2 with TRBJ2-5; tentatively, D is TRBD2 (5 bases). The CDR3 consists of 14 residues. CDR1 and CDR2 (germline): SGHAT, FQNNGV. The CDR3 reads CASSPSSTVETRYF. CDR3 in DNA: TGTGCCAGCAGCCCCTCTAGCACGGTTGAGACCCGGTACTTC. The full variable domain, with the rest looked up from reference TRBV11-2 and TRBJ2-5, is EAGVAQSPRYKIIEKRQSVAFWCNPISGHATLYWYQQILGQGPKLLIQFQNNGVVDDSQLPKDRFSAERLKGVDSTLKIQPAKLEDSAVYLCASSPSSTVETRYFGPGTRLLVL.

The chain carries TRBV28 and TRBJ2-7; 13 nucleotides line up with TRBD2. The CDR3 loop spans 18 amino acids. Germline V lookup: CDR1 MDHEN, CDR2 SYDVKM. V lost 1 base and J lost 0; bases outside the gene matches: 6. The CDR3 region is CASSLSLTSGRPSYEQYF. For the CDR3, the DNA is TGTGCCAGCAGTTTATCCCTGACTAGCGGGAGGCCCTCCTACGAGCAGTACTTC.

The chain combines TRBV20-1 with TRBJ1-5, with D unclear. The CDR3 is 14 residues long. The germline gives CDR1 DFQATT, CDR2 SNEGSKA (reference sequence). Trimming left V 0 bases short and J 7 bases short, with 13 bases between. As DNA, the CDR3 is TGCAGTGCTAGAGACGGGAGCATACGCCAGCCCCAGCATTTT. This sequence encodes CSARDGSIRQPQHF.